This T cell receptor beta chain was documented in a study of patients and donors after allogeneic stem cell transplantation. Germline CDR1 reads MNHNY; CDR2 reads SVGAGI (reference sequence). After removal of 6 bases from V and 7 bases from J, the junction contained 10 bases not matched to a gene. This CDR3 contains 15 residues. TCRdb re-derived calls from the RT-PCR reads in MiXCR, one entry per CDR3 protein. The repertoire has 10,000 or so distinct CDR3 sequences, roughly 5.9% of them found once; the top ten carry roughly a quarter. This clonotype was counted at least ten times. The chain has TRBV6-6 and TRBJ1-4; 8 bases align to TRBD1. Sequenced input: blood, either unsorted or a sorted T cell fraction (not recorded which). The TCR sequence derives from a human donor who was either an allogeneic HSCT recipient or a stem cell or donor lymphocyte infusion donor (not recorded which). It is not recorded whose cells these are; they may come from a transplant donor. CDR3 coding DNA: TGTGCCAGCAGAGATACAGGGGGAAGAAGTGAAAAACTGTTTTTT. Translated: CASRDTGGRSEKLFF.